Reported below is one T cell receptor beta chain. Its antigen is unknown. The entry originates in a study of a mutant IDH1 vaccine in newly diagnosed glioma. Sequencing used immunoSEQ multiplex PCR; TCRdb keeps in-frame clones, though not all of them. The sample includes about 65,000 clones, about 85% of them seen just once. Regarding time point: week 23, last vaccination. Each dose delivered 300 ug of mutant IDH1 20-mer peptide subcutaneously with imiquimod. This CDR3 contains 14 residues. The V gene end was trimmed by 4 bases and the J gene end by 5 bases; junction bases not matched to a gene: 6. Germline loops: CDR1 SGHRS, CDR2 YFSETQ.

The gene calls are TRBV5-1 and TRBJ2-1; 7 nucleotides line up with TRBD1. The input for sequencing was PBMCs, taken from a glioma patient whose treatment included an IDH1 peptide vaccine. The clonotype comes from a man aged 25 to 40 with glioma. The CDR3 loop reads CASSEGQVDNEQFF. CDR3 DNA sequence: TGCGCCAGCAGCGAAGGACAGGTTGACAATGAGCAGTTCTTC.